These 17 T cell receptor beta chains share one sample of origin, sequenced in a study of blood T cell repertoires in COVID-19. Only in-frame clones appear in the TCRdb table, and some are missing; sequencing was by immunoSEQ multiplex PCR. The table records some 200,000 clones, around 84% of them present only once. The sample consisted of peripheral blood. These receptors all come from a woman aged 40 to 50 who had recovered from COVID-19.

The chain joins TRBV12-1 to TRBJ2-1; no DNA check was done on the table's D call, TRBD2. TRBV12-1 is tagged as a pseudogene. This CDR3 region has 18 residues. The CDR3 sequence is CASSFAIVLSSGVYEQFF. Written as DNA, the CDR3 is TGTGCCAGCAGCTTTGCGATTGTTCTTTCTAGCGGGGTCTATGAGCAGTTCTTC.

The chain joins TRBV29-1 to TRBJ1-2; TRBD1 is a possible D gene (6 bases). Germline-derived CDR1 and CDR2 are SQVTM and ANQGSEA. The CDR3 has 14 residues. V gave up 0 bases and J gave up 1 base, with 9 bases separating them. CDR3 in DNA: TGCAGCGTTGAAGATCGACAGGATAACTATGGCTACACCTTC. This translates into CSVEDRQDNYGYTF.

Remarks on this clone: The junction departs from the called germline gene at one end, perhaps through a read error. V and J are TRBV7-9 and TRBJ2-7; the match to TRBD2 covers 8 bases. CDR3 length: 14 amino acids. CDR1 and CDR2 (germline): SEHNR, FQNEAQ (reference sequence). CDR3 sequence (DNA): TGTGCCAGCAGCTTATACCAGGGTAGCGGGGCCGGAGGCTTC. Its translation: CASSLYQGSGAGGF.

The rearrangement uses TRBV3-1 (or the pseudogene TRBV3-2) and TRBJ2-7; 9 bases fit TRBD1. CDR3 length: 15 residues. Germline V lookup: CDR1 LGHDT, CDR2 YNNKEL (reference sequence). V lost 2 bases to trimming and J lost 5 bases; unmatched junction nucleotides: 7. This CDR3 reads CASSQLGQGNNEQYF. The CDR3 DNA is TGTGCCAGCAGCCAACTTGGACAGGGGAATAACGAGCAGTACTTC.

A note on this clone: Other DNA sequences in the sample encode the same CDR3. This sequence joins TRBV7-8 and TRBJ2-5, with TRBD1 identical over 7 bases. V lost 3 bases, J lost 2 bases, and 0 bases stayed unmatched. Germline values: CDR1 SGHVS, CDR2 FQNEAQ. CDR3 length: 13 amino acids. This CDR3 is CASSLGQQETQYF. The CDR3 DNA reads TGTGCCAGCAGCTTGGGACAGCAAGAGACCCAGTACTTC.

The gene calls are TRBV15 and TRBJ1-2, with TRBD1 as a possible D gene (6 bases). This CDR3 spans 16 amino acids. V shed 0 bases and J shed 2 bases, with 13 bases lying between them. Looked up from germline, CDR1 is LNHNV and CDR2 is YYDKDF (reference sequence). The CDR3 nucleotides are TGTGCCACCAGCAGAGATCCGGGGGGACAAAACTATGGCTACACCTTC. Its protein is CATSRDPGGQNYGYTF. Filled out from reference TRBV15 and TRBJ1-2, the complete variable domain reads DAMVIQNPRYQVTQFGKPVTLSCSQTLNHNVMYWYQQKSSQAPKLLFHYYDKDFNNEADTPDNFQSRRPNTSFCFLDIRSPGLGDTAMYLCATSRDPGGQNYGYTFGSGTRLTVV.

V is TRBV19 and J is TRBJ1-1; 8 positions agree with TRBD1. The germline CDR1 and CDR2 sequences are LNHDA and SQIVND (reference sequence). This CDR3 spans 17 amino acids. The V and J ends lost 5 bases and 10 bases, in that order; junction bases with no gene match: 21. CDR3 DNA: TGTGCCAGTAGTTTCCCCCCGGGACAGGTCCAAGGCGGGAGAGCTTTCTTT. This sequence encodes CASSFPPGQVQGGRAFF.

The table lists this clone with a count of one. This chain links TRBV5-1 with TRBJ2-7, with TRBD1 as a possible D gene (6 bases). V was pared by 9 bases and J by 2 bases, with 21 bases between. Per germline, CDR1 SGHRS and CDR2 YFSETQ. This CDR3 has 15 residues. The CDR3, as DNA: TGCGCCACCAAAGCAGAGACAGGCCTAACCTACGAGCAGTACTTC. Protein product: CATKAETGLTYEQYF.

The chain has TRBV11-2 and TRBJ1-4; perhaps TRBD1 as D (6 bases). Germline V gene lookup returns CDR1 SGHAT and CDR2 FQNNGV. V was cut by 1 base and J by 0 bases, with 6 bases left in between. This CDR3 spans 15 amino acids. The CDR3 protein is CASSLGTATNEKLFF. The CDR3 DNA reads as TGTGCCAGCAGCTTAGGGACAGCAACTAATGAAAAACTGTTTTTT.

This chain links TRBV7-9 with TRBJ2-5; no firm D call. CDR3 size: 12 residues. V lost 5 bases and J lost 4, with 8 bases in between. Germline V gives CDR1 SEHNR, CDR2 FQNEAQ (reference sequence). The CDR3: CASSPSAETQYF. DNA of the CDR3: TGTGCCAGCAGCCCCAGCGCAGAGACCCAGTACTTC.

This chain links TRBV4-1 with TRBJ1-2, with 7 bases that match TRBD1. The CDR3 extends over 16 amino acids. Trimming took 0 bases from V and 4 from J; bases not matched to a gene: 8. The germline gives CDR1 MGHRA, CDR2 YSYEKL. CDR3 loop: CASSQDWTGRAYGYTF. CDR3 coding DNA: TGCGCCAGCAGCCAAGATTGGACAGGTCGGGCCTATGGCTACACCTTC.

The chain has TRBV7-2 and TRBJ2-3, with 12 bases matching TRBD2. V trimming: 4 bases; J trimming: 6 bases; junction bases outside the gene matches: 14. Germline CDR1 reads SGHTA; CDR2 reads FQGNSA. The CDR3 is made up of 18 amino acids. CDR3 amino acids: CASSSDALLAGGLDTQYF. In DNA form, the CDR3 reads TGTGCCAGCAGCTCAGACGCCCTACTAGCGGGGGGCCTTGATACGCAGTATTTT.

J is TRBJ2-4 and V is TRBV6-7; D remains unclear. TRBV6-7 falls under the ORF class, with uncertain function. The CDR3 consists of 14 residues. V was shortened by 10 bases and J by 3 bases, with 16 bases between the two germline ends. The CDR3 loop is CAKYPVLDKNIQYF. The CDR3 DNA sequence: TGTGCCAAATACCCAGTTCTAGACAAAAACATTCAGTACTTC.

The V call is TRBV19, the J call TRBJ1-1, with a possible D match to TRBD1 (5 bases). This CDR3 contains 14 residues. The V gene's germline CDR1 is LNHDA and CDR2 SQIVND (reference sequence). With 7 bases removed from V and 7 bases from J, the gap between germline ends came to 19 bases. CDR3 sequence reads: CASKLTDESGEAFF. The CDR3 nucleotides are TGTGCCAGTAAGTTGACAGATGAATCGGGTGAAGCTTTCTTT. Complete variable domain (other parts from reference TRBV19 and TRBJ1-1): DGGITQSPKYLFRKEGQNVTLSCEQNLNHDAMYWYRQDPGQGLRLIYYSQIVNDFQKGDIAEGYSVSREKKESFPLTVTSAQKNPTAFYLCASKLTDESGEAFFGQGTRLTVV.

The chain uses TRBV27 and TRBJ2-5; 7 nucleotides line up with TRBD1. The CDR3 is 15 residues long. V gave up 5 bases and J gave up 4 bases; unmatched junction bases: 10. The germline CDR1 and CDR2 sequences are MNHEY and SMNVEV (reference sequence). In nucleotides, the CDR3 is TGTGCCAGCAGTAAAGACAGGGTGGGAAGAGAGACCCAGTACTTC. It specifies CASSKDRVGRETQYF.

The J gene is TRBJ2-3, the V gene TRBV7-2; the D gene is possibly TRBD2 (6 bases). The CDR3 has 15 residues. Germline loops: CDR1 SGHTA, CDR2 FQGNSA. Trimming took 1 base from V and 6 from J, leaving 14 bases between them. For the CDR3, the DNA is TGTGCCAGCAGCTTAGTAGTCTGGGGGGAGGATACGCAGTATTTT. Its translation is CASSLVVWGEDTQYF. The variable domain in full, completed from reference TRBV7-2 and TRBJ2-3, reads GAGVSQSPSNKVTEKGKDVELRCDPISGHTALYWYRQSLGQGLEFLIYFQGNSAPDKSGLPSDRFSAERTGGSVSTLTIQRTQQEDSAVYLCASSLVVWGEDTQYFGPGTRLTVL.

The V call is TRBV5-4, the J call TRBJ1-3, with TRBD1 matching 7 bases. CDR3 length: 14 residues. The junction had 0 bases not matched to a gene; V was cut back by 3 bases and J by 0 bases. Germline V CDR1 and CDR2: SGHNT, YYREEE (reference sequence). CDR3 DNA sequence: TGTGCCAGCAGCTGGACAGGCTCTGGAAACACCATATATTTT. Translated, it gives CASSWTGSGNTIYF.